A selection of T cell receptor beta chains follows, all from one sample in a study of T-cell reconstitution after alpha-beta-depleted transplantation in children. TCRdb processed the PCR reads anew with MiXCR; each CDR3 protein has one entry. The sample consists of about 830,000 distinct CDR3 sequences, around 17% of them appearing once. The source was PBMCs, mostly from graft donor cells, collected 360 days after TCRalphabeta/CD19-depleted stem cell transplant. The receptor set was obtained from a male patient younger than 18 who had a stem cell transplant for acute lymphoblastic leukemia, so the T cells may come from the graft donor. The CDR3 runs from the conserved cysteine through the conserved F or W. Fields, in order: CDR3 protein, CDR3 DNA, J gene, V gene, clone size, D gene. D genes are given only for firm matches. Part of the rows lack a size; the others show once, few, many or a class for expanded clones.

CASSLMGGAGELFF	TGTGCCAGCAGTTTAATGGGGGGTGCCGGGGAGCTGTTTTTT	TRBJ2-2	TRBV12-3/TRBV12-4	many	-
CASSRNRLSSYEQYF	TGTGCCAGCAGCCGCAACCGATTGAGCTCCTACGAGCAGTACTTC	TRBJ2-7	TRBV5-5	few	-
CSARETGASLFF	TGCAGTGCTAGGGAAACAGGGGCGAGTCTGTTCTTC	TRBJ2-1	TRBV20-1	few	TRBD1
CASSSKSGRKGEQFF	TGCGCCAGCAGCTCAAAGAGCGGGAGGAAAGGCGAGCAGTTCTTC	TRBJ2-1	TRBV5-1	few	TRBD2
CASSFQQGRTDTQYF	TGCGCCAGCAGCTTTCAACAGGGGCGGACAGATACGCAGTATTTT	TRBJ2-3	TRBV5-1	many	TRBD1
CASSIHLGNEQFF	TGTGCCAGCAGCATCCACCTAGGGAATGAGCAGTTCTTC	TRBJ2-1	TRBV25-1	many	-
CAISEETAYEQYF	TGTGCCATCAGTGAAGAGACCGCGTACGAGCAGTACTTC	TRBJ2-7	TRBV10-3	many	-
CASSSTDRTYEQYF	TGTGCCAGCAGCTCGACAGACCGAACCTACGAGCAGTACTTC	TRBJ2-7	TRBV13	few	-
CATSDFETQYF	TGTGCCACCAGTGATTTCGAGACCCAGTACTTC	TRBJ2-5	TRBV24-1	many	-
CASSPHRVSEADTQYF	TGTGCCAGCAGCCCGCACCGGGTTAGCGAGGCAGATACGCAGTATTTT	TRBJ2-3	TRBV7-3	few	-
CASSLAHSSKNIQYF	TGTGCCAGCAGCTTAGCGCACAGCTCCAAAAACATTCAGTACTTC	TRBJ2-4	TRBV7-2	few	-
CSANDWGSSYEQYF	TGCAGTGCTAACGACTGGGGGAGCTCCTACGAGCAGTACTTC	TRBJ2-7	TRBV20-1	few	-
CASTIIPSLAGGNNEQFF	TGCGCCAGCACCATTATTCCCTCCCTAGCGGGAGGGAACAATGAGCAGTTCTTC	TRBJ2-1	TRBV5-1	few	TRBD2
CAISESKTDGPIYGYTF	TGTGCCATCAGTGAGTCGAAGACAGATGGACCTATATATGGCTACACCTTC	TRBJ1-2	TRBV10-3	-	-
CSVEGGEGNGPRELFF	TGCAGCGTTGAGGGGGGAGAAGGGAACGGTCCCCGGGAGCTGTTTTTT	TRBJ2-2	TRBV29-1	-	-
CASSFPRTGWRELFF	TGTGCCAGCAGCTTCCCCAGGACAGGGTGGAGGGAGCTGTTTTTT	TRBJ2-2	TRBV14	-	TRBD1